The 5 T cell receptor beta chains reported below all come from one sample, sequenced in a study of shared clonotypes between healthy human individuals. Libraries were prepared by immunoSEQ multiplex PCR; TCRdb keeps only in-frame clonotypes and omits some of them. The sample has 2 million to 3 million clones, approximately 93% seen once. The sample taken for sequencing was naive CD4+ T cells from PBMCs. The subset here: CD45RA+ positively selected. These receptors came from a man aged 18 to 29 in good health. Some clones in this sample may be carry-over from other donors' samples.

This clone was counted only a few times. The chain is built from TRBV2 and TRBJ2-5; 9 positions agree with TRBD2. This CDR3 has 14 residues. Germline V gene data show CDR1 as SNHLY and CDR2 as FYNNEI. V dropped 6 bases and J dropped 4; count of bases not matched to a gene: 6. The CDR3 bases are TGTGCCAGCAGCCCCCGCGGGAGGGGAGAGACCCAGTACTTC. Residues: CASSPRGRGETQYF. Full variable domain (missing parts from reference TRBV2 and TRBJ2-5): EPEVTQTPSHQVTQMGQEVILRCVPISNHLYFYWYRQILGQKVEFLVSFYNNEISEKSEIFDDQFSVERPDGSNFTLKIRSTKLEDSAMYFCASSPRGRGETQYFGPGTRLLVL.

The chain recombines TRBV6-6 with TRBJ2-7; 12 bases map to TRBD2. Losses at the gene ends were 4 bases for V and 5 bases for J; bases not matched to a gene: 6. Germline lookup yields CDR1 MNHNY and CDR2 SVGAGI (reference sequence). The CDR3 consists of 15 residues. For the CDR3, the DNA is TGTGCCAGCAGTTCCGAGACTAGCGGGAGCCACGAGCAGTACTTC. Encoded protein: CASSSETSGSHEQYF.

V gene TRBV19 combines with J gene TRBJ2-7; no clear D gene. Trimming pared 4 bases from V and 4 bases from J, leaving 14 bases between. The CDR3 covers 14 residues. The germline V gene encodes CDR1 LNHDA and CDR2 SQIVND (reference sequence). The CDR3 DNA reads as TGTGCCAGTAGTACTCAGGACGGAGCATACGAGCAGTACTTC. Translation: CASSTQDGAYEQYF.

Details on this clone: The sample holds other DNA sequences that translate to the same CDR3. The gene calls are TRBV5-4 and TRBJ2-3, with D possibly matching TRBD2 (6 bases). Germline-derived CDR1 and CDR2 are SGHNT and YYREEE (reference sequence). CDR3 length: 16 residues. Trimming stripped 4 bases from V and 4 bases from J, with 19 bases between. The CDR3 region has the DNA TGTGCCAGCAGCCCGCGACTGGCTGGGGAGGCAGATACGCAGTATTTT. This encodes CASSPRLAGEADTQYF.

This CDR3 is CASSLSRVGADTQYF. The CDR3 DNA follows: TGTGCCAGCAGCTTATCCCGGGTAGGGGCAGATACGCAGTATTTT. The chain has TRBV11-2 and TRBJ2-3; perhaps TRBD1 as D (5 bases). The CDR3 has 15 residues. Trimming pared 2 bases from V and 4 bases from J, leaving 13 bases between. Looked up from germline, CDR1 is SGHAT and CDR2 is FQNNGV. Looking up the rest from reference TRBV11-2 and TRBJ2-3 gives the full variable domain: EAGVAQSPRYKIIEKRQSVAFWCNPISGHATLYWYQQILGQGPKLLIQFQNNGVVDDSQLPKDRFSAERLKGVDSTLKIQPAKLEDSAVYLCASSLSRVGADTQYFGPGTRLTVL.